This TCR beta chain was retrieved from a study of human T cells and chemical hapten exposure. Study-wide context: The study sensitized with 2% DPC on a 2 cm by 2 cm patch of upper inner arm skin.

Findings and caveats of the study: No change in TCRs above 1 in 1000 frequency was produced by DPC sensitization. Expanded TCRs formed significantly more large CDR3 similarity clusters than controls.

V was shortened by 5 bases and J by 2 bases, with 19 bases between the two germline ends. Looked up from germline, CDR1 is PRHDT and CDR2 is FYEKMQ (reference sequence). This CDR3 has 16 amino acids. This clonotype was recorded a few times. The antigen remains undetermined. As for time point: patch test 2, 6 weeks after DPC sensitization. Specified treatment: therapeutic diphenylcyclopropenone sensitization with weekly scalp DPC. Someone pulled total RNA out of unfractionated whole blood. Authors' methods: Samples contained a median of around 89,000 TCRs, with a range of about 23,224 to 750,000. TCRdb re-analysed the RACE reads in MiXCR, keeping a single row per CDR3 protein. These V and J calls derive from TCRdb rather than the authors' analysis. The table records 40,000 or so distinct CDR3 sequences, roughly a tenth of them present only once.

The V call is TRBV13, the J call TRBJ2-7, with TRBD2 as a possible D gene (5 bases). The input for sequencing was whole blood, taken in connection with sensitization to the hapten diphenylcyclopropenone (DPC). The clonotype was recovered from a woman aged 30 to 39 with alopecia areata. Some clones in this sample may be carry-over from other donors' samples. CDR3: CASSPRGRMAPYEQYF. CDR3 coding DNA: TGTGCCAGCAGCCCCCGTGGGAGAATGGCCCCCTACGAGCAGTACTTC.